The present T cell receptor beta chain was sequenced within a study of blood T cell repertoires in COVID-19. Study-wide context: Sites across the United States, Italy and Spain contributed samples from acute and convalescent COVID-19. PBMCs, B-cell-depleted T cells, or T cells were the source of the cDNA or gDNA that made up the material.

Germline CDR1 reads MDHEN; CDR2 reads SYDVKM. J gave up 6 bases and V 2 bases, and 6 bases lay outside the gene matches. This CDR3 is 15 amino acids long. In the study's own analysis: Amplification of reference gene primers was used by the study to estimate nucleated cell counts. The method was immunoSEQ multiplex PCR; TCRdb's version includes in-frame clones alone and lacks a portion of them. That table is the source of V, J and clone size, and D and trimming were worked out from the DNA. Of some 190,000 clones listed, approximately 84% were seen once; the top ten hold 4.5% to 5.5%. The chain combines TRBV28 with TRBJ2-2; 7 bases are shared with TRBD2. Sequencing was carried out using peripheral blood. This clonotype originated in a woman aged 70-85 years with active or convalescent COVID-19. CDR3 coding DNA: TGTGCCAGCAGTTTAACGGGGGGACGCGCCGGGGAGCTGTTTTTT. Translating gives CASSLTGGRAGELFF.